This T cell receptor (beta chain) came from a study of blood T cell repertoires in COVID-19. The protocol was immunoSEQ multiplex PCR, while the TCRdb copy is restricted to in-frame clones and leaves out a portion. The sample has some 170,000 clones; approximately 83% are singletons. Germline values: CDR1 MRHNA, CDR2 SNTAGT. The germline V and J ends were trimmed by 6 bases and 6 bases, with 4 bases remaining between them. The CDR3 covers 10 residues. Patients of the Seattle cohort, enrolled during active infection, were followed longitudinally. This chain joins TRBV6-4 and TRBJ2-3; unclear D gene. The source of this sequence is a woman aged 40 to 50 with COVID-19, enrolled during active disease. Sample: peripheral blood. The CDR3, as DNA: TGTGCCAGCAGGAGGGATACGCAGTATTTT. It is translated as CASRRDTQYF.